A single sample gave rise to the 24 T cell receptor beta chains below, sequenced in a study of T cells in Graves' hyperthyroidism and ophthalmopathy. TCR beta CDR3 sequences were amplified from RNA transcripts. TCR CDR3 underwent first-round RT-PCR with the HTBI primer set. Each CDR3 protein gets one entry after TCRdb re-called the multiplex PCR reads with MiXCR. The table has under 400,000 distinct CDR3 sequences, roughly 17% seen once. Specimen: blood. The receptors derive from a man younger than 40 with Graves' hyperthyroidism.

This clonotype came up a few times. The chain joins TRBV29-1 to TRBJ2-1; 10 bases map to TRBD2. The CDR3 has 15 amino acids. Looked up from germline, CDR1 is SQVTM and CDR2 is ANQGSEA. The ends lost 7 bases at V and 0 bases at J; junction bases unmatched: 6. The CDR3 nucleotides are TGCAGCGCAAGGACTAGCGGATTCTCCTACAATGAGCAGTTCTTC. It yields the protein CSARTSGFSYNEQFF.

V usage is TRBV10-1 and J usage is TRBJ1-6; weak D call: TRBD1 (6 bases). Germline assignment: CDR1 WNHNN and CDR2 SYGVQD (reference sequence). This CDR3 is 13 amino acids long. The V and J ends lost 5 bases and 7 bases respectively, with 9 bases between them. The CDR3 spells CASSPTGNSPLHF. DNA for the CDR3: TGCGCCAGCAGTCCCACAGGGAATTCACCCCTCCACTTT.

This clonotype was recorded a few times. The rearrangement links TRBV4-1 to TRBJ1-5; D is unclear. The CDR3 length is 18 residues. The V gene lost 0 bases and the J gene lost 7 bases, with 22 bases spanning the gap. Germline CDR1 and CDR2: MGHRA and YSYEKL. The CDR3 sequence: CASSQDYGLGQRWQPQHF. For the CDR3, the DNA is TGCGCCAGCAGCCAAGATTACGGGTTAGGGCAGCGCTGGCAGCCCCAGCATTTT.

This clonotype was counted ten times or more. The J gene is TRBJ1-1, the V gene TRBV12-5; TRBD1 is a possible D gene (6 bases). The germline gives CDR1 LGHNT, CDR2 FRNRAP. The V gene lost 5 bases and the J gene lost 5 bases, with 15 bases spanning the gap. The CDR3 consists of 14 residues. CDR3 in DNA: TGTGCTAGTGGTCTAACCTTAAGGGGGACTGAAGCTTTCTTT. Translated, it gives CASGLTLRGTEAFF. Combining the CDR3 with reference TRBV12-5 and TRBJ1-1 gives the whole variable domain DARVTQTPRHKVTEMGQEVTMRCQPILGHNTVFWYRQTMMQGLELLAYFRNRAPLDDSGMPKDRFSAEMPDATLATLKIQPSEPRDSAVYFCASGLTLRGTEAFFGQGTRLTVV.

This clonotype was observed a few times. In nucleotides, the CDR3 is TGTGCCAGCAGCTTAGTGGGAGATTACAATGAGCAGTTCTTC. Translating gives CASSLVGDYNEQFF. V is TRBV11-3 and J is TRBJ2-1; D is perhaps TRBD2 (5 bases). CDR3 length equals 14 residues. The V end was cut by 1 base, the J end by 4 bases, with 8 bases between. From germline, CDR1 is SGHNT and CDR2 YENEEA.

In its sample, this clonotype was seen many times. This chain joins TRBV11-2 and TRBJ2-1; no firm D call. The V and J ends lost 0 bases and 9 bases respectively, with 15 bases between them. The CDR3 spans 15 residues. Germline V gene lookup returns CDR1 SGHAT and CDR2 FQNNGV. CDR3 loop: CASSLEGLRRLEQFF. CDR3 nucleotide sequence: TGTGCCAGCAGCTTAGAAGGGCTTCGAAGACTTGAGCAGTTCTTC.

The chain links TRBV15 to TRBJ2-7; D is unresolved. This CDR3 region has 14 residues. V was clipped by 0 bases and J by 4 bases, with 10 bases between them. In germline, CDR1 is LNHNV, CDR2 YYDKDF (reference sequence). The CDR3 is CATSRDRHQYEQYF. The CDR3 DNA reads TGTGCCACCAGCAGAGATCGGCACCAGTACGAGCAGTACTTC.

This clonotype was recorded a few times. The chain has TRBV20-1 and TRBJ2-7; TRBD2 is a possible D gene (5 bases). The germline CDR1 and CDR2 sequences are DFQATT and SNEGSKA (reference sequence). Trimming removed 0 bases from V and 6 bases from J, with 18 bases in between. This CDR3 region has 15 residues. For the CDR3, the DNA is TGCAGTGCTAGAGATCCTCGGGGAGAAGGAAGCGAGCAGTACTTC. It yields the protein CSARDPRGEGSEQYF.

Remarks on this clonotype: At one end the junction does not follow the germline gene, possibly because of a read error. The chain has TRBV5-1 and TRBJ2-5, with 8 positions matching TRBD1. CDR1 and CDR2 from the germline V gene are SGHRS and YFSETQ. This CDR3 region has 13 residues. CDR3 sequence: CASSFGTGETPYF. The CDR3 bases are TGCGCCAGCAGCTTTGGGACAGGAGAGACCCCGTACTTC.

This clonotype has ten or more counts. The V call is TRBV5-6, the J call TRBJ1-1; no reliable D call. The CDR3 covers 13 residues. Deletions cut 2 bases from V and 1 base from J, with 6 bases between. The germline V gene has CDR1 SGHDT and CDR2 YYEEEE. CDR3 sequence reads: CASSLGRNTEAFF. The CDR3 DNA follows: TGTGCCAGCAGCTTAGGCAGGAACACTGAAGCTTTCTTT.

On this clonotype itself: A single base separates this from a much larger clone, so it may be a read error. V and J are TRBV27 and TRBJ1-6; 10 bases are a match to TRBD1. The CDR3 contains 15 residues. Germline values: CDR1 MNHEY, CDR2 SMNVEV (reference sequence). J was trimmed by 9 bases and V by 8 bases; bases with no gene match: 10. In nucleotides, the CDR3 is TGTGCCAGCGGGGTCCTCGGGGACAGGGGTTCACCCCTCCACTTT. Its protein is CASGVLGDRGSPLHF.

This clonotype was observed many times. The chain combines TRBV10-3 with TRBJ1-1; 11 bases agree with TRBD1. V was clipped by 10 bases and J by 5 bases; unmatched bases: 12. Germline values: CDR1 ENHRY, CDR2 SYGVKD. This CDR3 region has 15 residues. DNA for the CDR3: TGTGCCACCAAGGGACAGGGGGGGGTAATAACTGAAGCTTTCTTT. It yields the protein CATKGQGGVITEAFF.

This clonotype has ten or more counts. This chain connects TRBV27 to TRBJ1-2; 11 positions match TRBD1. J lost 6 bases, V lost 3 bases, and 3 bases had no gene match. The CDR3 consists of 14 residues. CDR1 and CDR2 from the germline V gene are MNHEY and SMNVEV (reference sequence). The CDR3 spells CASSFRTGGHGYTF. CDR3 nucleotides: TGTGCCAGCAGTTTTCGGACAGGGGGCCATGGCTACACCTTC.

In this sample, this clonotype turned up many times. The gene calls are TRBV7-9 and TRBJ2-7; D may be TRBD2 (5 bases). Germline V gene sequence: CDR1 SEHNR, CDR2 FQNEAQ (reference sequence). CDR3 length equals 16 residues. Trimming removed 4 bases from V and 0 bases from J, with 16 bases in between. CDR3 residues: CASSYPERTSSYEQYF. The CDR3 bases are TGTGCCAGCAGCTACCCCGAGCGGACCAGCTCCTACGAGCAGTACTTC.

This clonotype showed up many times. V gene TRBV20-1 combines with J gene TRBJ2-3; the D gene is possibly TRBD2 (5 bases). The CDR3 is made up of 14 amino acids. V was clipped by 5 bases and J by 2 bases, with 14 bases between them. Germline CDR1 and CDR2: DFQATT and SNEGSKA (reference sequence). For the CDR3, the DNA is TGCAGTGCTGACGCGAGCGGCCTCACAGATACGCAGTATTTT. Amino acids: CSADASGLTDTQYF.

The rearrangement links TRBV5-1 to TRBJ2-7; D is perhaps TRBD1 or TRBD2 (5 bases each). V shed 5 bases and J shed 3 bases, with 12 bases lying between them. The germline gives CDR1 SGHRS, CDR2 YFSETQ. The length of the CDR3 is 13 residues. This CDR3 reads CASSRDPIYEQYF. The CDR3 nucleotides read TGCGCCAGCAGTCGGGACCCCATCTACGAGCAGTACTTC.

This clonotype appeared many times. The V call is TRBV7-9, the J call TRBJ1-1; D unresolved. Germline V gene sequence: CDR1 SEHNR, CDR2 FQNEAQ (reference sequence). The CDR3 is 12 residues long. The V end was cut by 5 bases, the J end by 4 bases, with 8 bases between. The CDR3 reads CASSLRTTEAFF. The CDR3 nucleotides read TGTGCCAGCAGCCTAAGGACCACTGAAGCTTTCTTT.

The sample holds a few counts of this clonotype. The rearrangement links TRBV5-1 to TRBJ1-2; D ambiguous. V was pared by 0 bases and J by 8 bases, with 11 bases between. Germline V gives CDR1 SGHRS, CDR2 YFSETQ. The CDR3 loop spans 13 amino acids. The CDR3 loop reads CASSLDSGWGYTF. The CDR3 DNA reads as TGCGCCAGCAGCTTGGATTCAGGTTGGGGCTACACCTTC.

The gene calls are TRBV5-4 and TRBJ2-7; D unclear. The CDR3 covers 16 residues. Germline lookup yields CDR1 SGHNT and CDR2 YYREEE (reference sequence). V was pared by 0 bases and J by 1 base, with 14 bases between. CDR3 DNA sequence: TGTGCCAGCAGCTTGGAAGCGAAAGATGGATCCTACGAGCAGTACTTC. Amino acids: CASSLEAKDGSYEQYF.

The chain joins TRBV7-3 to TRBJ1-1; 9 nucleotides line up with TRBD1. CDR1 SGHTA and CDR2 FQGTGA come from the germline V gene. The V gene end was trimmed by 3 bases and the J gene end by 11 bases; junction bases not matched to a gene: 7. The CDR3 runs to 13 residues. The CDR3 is CASSLTGGEGAFF. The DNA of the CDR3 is TGTGCCAGCAGCTTGACAGGGGGGGAAGGGGCTTTCTTT.

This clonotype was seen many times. The CDR3 DNA sequence: TGCAGCGCGGGGAGGGACACTGAAGCTTTCTTT. Translation gives CSAGRDTEAFF. The chain links TRBV29-1 to TRBJ1-1; D gene unclear. The germline V gene has CDR1 SQVTM and CDR2 ANQGSEA. CDR3 size: 11 residues. Trimming removed 7 bases at V and 3 bases at J, with 9 bases between.

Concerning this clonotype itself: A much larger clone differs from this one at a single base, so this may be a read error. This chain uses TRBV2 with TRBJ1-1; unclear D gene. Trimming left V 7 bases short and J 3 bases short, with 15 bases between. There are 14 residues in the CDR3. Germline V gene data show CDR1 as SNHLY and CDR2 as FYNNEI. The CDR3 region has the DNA TGTGCCAGCACCATGGATGTGGGTTACACTGAAGCTTTCTTT. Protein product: CASTMDVGYTEAFF.

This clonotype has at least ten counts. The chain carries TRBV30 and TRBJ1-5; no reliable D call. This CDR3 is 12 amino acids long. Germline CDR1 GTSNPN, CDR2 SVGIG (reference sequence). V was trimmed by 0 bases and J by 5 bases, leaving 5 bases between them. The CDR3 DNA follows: TGTGCCTGGAGTGTTGACCATCAGCCCCAGCATTTT. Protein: CAWSVDHQPQHF. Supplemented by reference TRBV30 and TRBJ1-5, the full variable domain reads SQTIHQWPATLVQPVGSPLSLECTVEGTSNPNLYWYRQAAGRGLQLLFYSVGIGQISSEVPQNLSASRPQDRQFILSSKKLLLSDSGFYLCAWSVDHQPQHFGDGTRLSIL.

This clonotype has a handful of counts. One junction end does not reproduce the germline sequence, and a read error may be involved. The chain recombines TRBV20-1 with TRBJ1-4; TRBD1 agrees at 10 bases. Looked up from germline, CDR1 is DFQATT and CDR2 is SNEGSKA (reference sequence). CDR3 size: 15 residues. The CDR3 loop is CSGGDRGSTNEELFF. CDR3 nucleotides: TGCAGTGGGGGGGACAGGGGATCAACTAATGAAGAACTGTTTTTT.